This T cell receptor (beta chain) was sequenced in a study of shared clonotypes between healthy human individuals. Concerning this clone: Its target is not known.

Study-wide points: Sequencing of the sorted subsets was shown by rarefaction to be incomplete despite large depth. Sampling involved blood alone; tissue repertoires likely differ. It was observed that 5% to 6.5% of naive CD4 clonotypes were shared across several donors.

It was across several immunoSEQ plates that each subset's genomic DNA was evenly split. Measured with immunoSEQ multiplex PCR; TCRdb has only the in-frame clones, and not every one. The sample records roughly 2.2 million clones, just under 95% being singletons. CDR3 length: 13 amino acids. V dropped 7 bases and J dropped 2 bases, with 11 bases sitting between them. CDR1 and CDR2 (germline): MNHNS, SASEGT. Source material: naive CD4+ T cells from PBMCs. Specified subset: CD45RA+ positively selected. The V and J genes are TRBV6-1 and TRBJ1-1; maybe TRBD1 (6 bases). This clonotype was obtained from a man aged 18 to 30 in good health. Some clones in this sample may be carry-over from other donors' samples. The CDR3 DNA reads TGTGCCAGCACTGGACAGCCCAACACTGAAGCTTTCTTT. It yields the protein CASTGQPNTEAFF.